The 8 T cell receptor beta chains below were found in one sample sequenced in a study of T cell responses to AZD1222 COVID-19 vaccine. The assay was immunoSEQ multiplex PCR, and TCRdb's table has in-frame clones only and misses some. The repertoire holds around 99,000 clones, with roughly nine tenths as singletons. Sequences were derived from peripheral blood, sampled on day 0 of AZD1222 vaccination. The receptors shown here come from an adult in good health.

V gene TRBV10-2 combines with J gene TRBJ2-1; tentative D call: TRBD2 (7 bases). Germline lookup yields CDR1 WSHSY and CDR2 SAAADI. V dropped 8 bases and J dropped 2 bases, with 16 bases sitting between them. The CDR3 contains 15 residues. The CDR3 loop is CASGGGGQPYNEQFF. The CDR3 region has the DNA TGCGCCAGCGGGGGGGGAGGACAGCCCTACAATGAGCAGTTCTTC.

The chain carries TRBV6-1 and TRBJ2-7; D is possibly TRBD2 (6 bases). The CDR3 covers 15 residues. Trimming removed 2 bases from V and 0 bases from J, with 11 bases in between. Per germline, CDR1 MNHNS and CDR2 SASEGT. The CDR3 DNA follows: TGTGCCAGCAGTGAACCCGGCGGGGCCTCCTACGAGCAGTACTTC. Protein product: CASSEPGGASYEQYF.

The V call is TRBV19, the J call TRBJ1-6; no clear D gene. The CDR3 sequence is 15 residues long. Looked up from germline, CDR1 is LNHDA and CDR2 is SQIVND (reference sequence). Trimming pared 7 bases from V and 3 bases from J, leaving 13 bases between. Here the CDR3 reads CASNKVPYYNSPLHF. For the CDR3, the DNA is TGTGCCAGTAACAAGGTTCCGTACTATAATTCACCCCTCCACTTT.

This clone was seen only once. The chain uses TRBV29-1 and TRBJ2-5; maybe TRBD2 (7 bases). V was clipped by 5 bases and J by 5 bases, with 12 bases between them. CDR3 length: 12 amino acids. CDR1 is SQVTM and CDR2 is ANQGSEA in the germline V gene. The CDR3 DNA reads TGCAGCGTTTCTCGGGGGGCGGAGACCCAGTACTTC. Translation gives CSVSRGAETQYF.

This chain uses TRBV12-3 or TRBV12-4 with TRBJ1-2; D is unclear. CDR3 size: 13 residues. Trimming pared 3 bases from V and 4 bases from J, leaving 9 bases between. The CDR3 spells CASSFLTTYGYTF. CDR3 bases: TGTGCCAGCAGTTTTCTGACAACCTATGGCTACACCTTC.

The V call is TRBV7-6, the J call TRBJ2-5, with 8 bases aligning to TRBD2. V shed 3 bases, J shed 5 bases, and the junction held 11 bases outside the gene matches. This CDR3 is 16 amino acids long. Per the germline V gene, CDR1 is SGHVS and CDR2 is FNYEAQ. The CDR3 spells CASSFSAGDPGETQYF. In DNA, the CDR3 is TGTGCCAGCAGCTTCTCAGCGGGGGATCCTGGGGAGACCCAGTACTTC. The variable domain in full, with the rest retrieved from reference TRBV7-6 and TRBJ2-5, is GAGVSQSPRYKVTKRGQDVALRCDPISGHVSLYWYRQALGQGPEFLTYFNYEAQQDKSGLPNDRFSAERPEGSISTLTIQRTEQRDSAMYRCASSFSAGDPGETQYFGPGTRLLVL.

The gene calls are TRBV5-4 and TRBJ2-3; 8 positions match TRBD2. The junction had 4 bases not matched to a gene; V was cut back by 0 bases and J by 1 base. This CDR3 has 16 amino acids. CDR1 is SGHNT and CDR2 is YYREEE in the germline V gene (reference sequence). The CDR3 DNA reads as TGTGCCAGCAGCTTGGACAGCGGGAGAGGCACAGATACGCAGTATTTT. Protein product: CASSLDSGRGTDTQYF.

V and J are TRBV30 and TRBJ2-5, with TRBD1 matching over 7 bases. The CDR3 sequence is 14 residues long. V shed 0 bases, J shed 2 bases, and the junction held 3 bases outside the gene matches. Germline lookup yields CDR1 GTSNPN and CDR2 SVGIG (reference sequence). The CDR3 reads CAWSVGTAQETQYF. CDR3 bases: TGTGCCTGGAGTGTTGGGACAGCTCAAGAGACCCAGTACTTC.